This passage covers 16 T cell receptor beta chains from one sample sequenced in a study of T cells in Graves' hyperthyroidism and ophthalmopathy (dated by TCRdb to 2018 to 2020). The library was generated by multiplex PCR. For sequencing, an Illumina HiSeq 2000 was employed. The TCR beta CDR3 regions were amplified from RNA transcripts. A first-round RT-PCR of the TCR CDR3 used the HTBI primer set with the Qiagen OneStep RT-PCR kit. Clones were called with MiXCR by TCRdb after fastp trimmed the public reads at Q25, and only in-frame beta chains were retained. Each entry merges the rows of one CDR3 protein and shows their most common DNA and genes. For this sample the table gives 450,000 to 600,000 distinct CDR3 sequences, of which just under 20% were detected only once. Of the sample, around 50% is held by the ten largest clones. Sequences were obtained from blood. These TCRs come from a man aged 40-55 years with Graves' ophthalmopathy.

V is TRBV2 and J is TRBJ2-7; D is possibly TRBD1 or TRBD2 (9 bases each). V was clipped by 7 bases and J by 4 bases, with 29 bases between them. The CDR3 length is 18 residues. CDR1 SNHLY and CDR2 FYNNEI come from the germline V gene. CDR3 sequence reads: CASIERTGVAGGPYEQYF. The CDR3, as DNA: TGTGCCAGCATCGAACGGACAGGGGTTGCGGGAGGGCCTTACGAGCAGTACTTC.

The V call is TRBV6-1, the J call TRBJ1-1, with unresolved D. V lost 6 bases and J 1 base, leaving 15 bases between the germline ends. The CDR3 covers 15 residues. From germline, CDR1 is MNHNS and CDR2 SASEGT. This CDR3 reads CASSQYYDWNTEAFF. For the CDR3, the DNA is TGTGCCAGCAGCCAATATTACGACTGGAACACTGAAGCTTTCTTT.

This clonotype was counted a few times. This chain connects TRBV5-5 to TRBJ1-1; D possibly corresponds to TRBD1 (6 bases). V gave up 0 bases and J gave up 3 bases, with 15 bases separating them. From germline, CDR1 is SGHKS and CDR2 YYEKEE (reference sequence). This CDR3 region has 16 residues. CDR3 in amino acids: CASSLVFTGSDTEAFF. The CDR3 nucleotides read TGTGCCAGCAGCTTGGTTTTTACAGGGTCGGACACTGAAGCTTTCTTT.

A few counts support this clonotype. The CDR3 is CASGLGQVNQPQHF. The DNA for the CDR3 is TGTGCTAGTGGTTTGGGACAGGTTAATCAGCCCCAGCATTTT. The V and J genes are TRBV12-5 and TRBJ1-5, with a possible D match to TRBD1 (6 bases). The germline V gene encodes CDR1 LGHNT and CDR2 FRNRAP. Trimming took off 1 base at V and 4 bases at J, with 8 bases between the two ends. The CDR3 is 14 amino acids.

The chain employs TRBV12-3 or TRBV12-4 and TRBJ1-1, with D unclear. This CDR3 has 11 residues. Trimming shortened V by 3 bases and J by 5 bases, and 4 bases separated the two germline ends. Here the CDR3 reads CASSFMTEAFF. In DNA form, the CDR3 reads TGTGCCAGCAGTTTTATGACTGAAGCTTTCTTT.

This clonotype was detected many times. The CDR3 sequence is CASSAWRRNDLLTGYTF. CDR3 nucleotide sequence: TGTGCCAGCAGTGCGTGGCGGAGGAACGACCTCCTAACGGGCTACACCTTC. This chain links TRBV27 with TRBJ1-2; D remains ambiguous. The germline CDR1 and CDR2 sequences are MNHEY and SMNVEV (reference sequence). Trimming pared 5 bases from V and 8 bases from J, leaving 27 bases between. This CDR3 has 17 residues.

The chain links TRBV3-1 to TRBJ2-1, with D perhaps TRBD1 (6 bases). The CDR3 spans 14 residues. The V gene's germline CDR1 is LGHDT and CDR2 YNNKEL (reference sequence). Deletions cut 4 bases from V and 7 bases from J, with 14 bases between. The CDR3 spells CASSPQGSKNEQFF. CDR3 nucleotides: TGTGCCAGCAGCCCACAGGGTTCGAAGAATGAGCAGTTCTTC.

The genes are TRBV6-5 and TRBJ2-7, with D possibly matching TRBD1 (6 bases). Germline V gene sequence: CDR1 MNHEY, CDR2 SVGAGI. The CDR3 has 15 amino acids. Trimming removed 0 bases at V and 6 bases at J, with 15 bases between. The CDR3 region is CASSYSVQGMGEQYF. The CDR3 nucleotides are TGTGCCAGCAGTTACTCGGTCCAGGGGATGGGCGAGCAGTACTTC.

The table lists this clonotype with a count of one. The V and J genes are TRBV12-3 or TRBV12-4 and TRBJ2-6; TRBD1 matches 8 bases. The CDR3 is 16 amino acids. Trimming cost V 6 bases and J 2 bases; bases outside gene matches: 6. The CDR3: CASRTSGGPGANVLTF. The CDR3 DNA reads as TGTGCCAGCAGAACTTCAGGGGGCCCTGGGGCCAACGTCCTGACTTTC.

In this sample, this clonotype turned up many times. This chain joins TRBV28 and TRBJ1-1; maybe TRBD1 (5 bases). Germline V gene lookup returns CDR1 MDHEN and CDR2 SYDVKM. V lost 6 bases, J lost 0 bases, and 11 bases lay in between. This CDR3 has 14 residues. The CDR3 region has the DNA TGTGCCAGCAGCTTCTCAGGGTTGAACACTGAAGCTTTCTTT. Amino acids: CASSFSGLNTEAFF.

This CDR3 is CASSQISGSSDTQYF. The CDR3 DNA reads TGTGCCAGCAGCCAAATTAGCGGGAGCTCAGATACGCAGTATTTT. The chain recombines TRBV14 with TRBJ2-3; TRBD2 aligns across 9 bases. Germline V gene sequence: CDR1 SGHDN, CDR2 FVKESK. This CDR3 comprises 15 residues. The trim removed 2 bases at V and 4 bases at J, leaving 4 bases unmatched.

The rearrangement joins TRBV29-1 to TRBJ2-1; 7 bases are a match to TRBD2. J lost 2 bases, V lost 3 bases, and 4 bases had no gene match. Germline lookup yields CDR1 SQVTM and CDR2 ANQGSEA. The CDR3 runs to 14 residues. As DNA, the CDR3 is TGCAGCGTTGATCCTAGCGGAGCCTACAATGAGCAGTTCTTC. Protein sequence: CSVDPSGAYNEQFF.

V and J are TRBV27 and TRBJ2-2; unclear D gene. Germline V gene lookup returns CDR1 MNHEY and CDR2 SMNVEV (reference sequence). The V gene lost 8 bases and the J gene lost 1 base, with 17 bases spanning the gap. CDR3 size: 16 residues. The CDR3 DNA follows: TGTGCCAGCCGACCTCTGGGCAGTGTGAACACCGGGGAGCTGTTTTTT. The encoded protein is CASRPLGSVNTGELFF.

This clonotype has only a few counts. The chain has TRBV6-1 and TRBJ2-2; D remains ambiguous. Germline CDR1 reads MNHNS; CDR2 reads SASEGT. V shed 3 bases and J shed 2 bases, with 10 bases lying between them. The CDR3 spans 15 residues. CDR3 in DNA: TGTGCCAGCAGTGAGGCCTCACTTAACACCGGGGAGCTGTTTTTT. This gives the protein CASSEASLNTGELFF.

Many counts were recorded for this clonotype. This chain connects TRBV2 to TRBJ2-1; TRBD2 matches 8 bases. The CDR3 spans 12 residues. Germline CDR1 is SNHLY and CDR2 is FYNNEI. V trimming: 8 bases; J trimming: 8 bases; junction bases outside the gene matches: 5. The CDR3 region is CASSREGDEQFF. CDR3 DNA sequence: TGTGCCAGCTCCCGGGAGGGTGATGAGCAGTTCTTC.

The chain carries TRBV7-2 and TRBJ2-7; 9 nucleotides line up with TRBD2. Looked up from germline, CDR1 is SGHTA and CDR2 is FQGNSA. This CDR3 contains 16 residues. The V segment lost 5 bases and the J segment 1 base; nucleotides outside the gene matches: 9. DNA for the CDR3: TGTGCCAGCAGCCCCAAGATAGCGGGAGAATCCTACGAGCAGTACTTC. This sequence encodes CASSPKIAGESYEQYF.